Described below is a single TCR beta chain sequence and its context. Its antigen remains unidentified. CDR3 length: 17 residues. Unmatched junction bases numbered 8, after V lost 5 bases and J lost 3 bases. This entry is derived from a study of T-cell reconstitution after alpha-beta-depleted transplantation in children. Notes on the study in general: High day-60 TCRbeta diversity in some patients came from surviving recipient T cells and thymic progenitors. There were reportedly several hundred expanded graft clones from which alpha-beta T cells came about two months after transplant.

TCRbeta library construction was performed incorporating unique molecular identifiers. Each CDR3 protein gets one entry after TCRdb re-called the PCR reads with MiXCR. The sample consists of about 980,000 distinct CDR3 sequences, under 30% of them appearing once. Sequencing was performed on PBMCs, mostly from graft donor cells, taken 360 days after TCRalphabeta/CD19-depleted stem cell transplant. This TCR derives from a boy younger than two who had a stem cell transplant for SCID, so the T cells may come from the graft donor. The V and J genes are TRBV12-3 or TRBV12-4 and TRBJ2-2; 11 bases map to TRBD1. The CDR3 bases are TGTGCCAGCAGTATGGACAGGGGGCAGTGGGACACCGGGGAGCTGTTTTTT. It codes for CASSMDRGQWDTGELFF.